This paragraph covers one T cell receptor beta chain sequence. This specimen belongs to a study of blood T cell repertoires in COVID-19. Study overall: The origin of the acute and convalescent COVID-19 samples was the United States, Italy and Spain. In each case, the material was cDNA or gDNA derived from T cells, B-cell-depleted T cells, or PBMCs.

In the original analysis: Estimates of nucleated cell counts were drawn from the amplification of reference gene primers. Measured with immunoSEQ multiplex PCR; TCRdb has only the in-frame clones, and not every one. The V and J calls and the clone size are those of that table, but D and trimming were determined from the DNA. This table has approximately 22,000 clones, around 86% appearing once. The sequence was collected from a human donor in a cohort sampled during active COVID-19. Material: peripheral blood.

CDR3 residues: CASSVGVGADTQYF. Written as DNA, the CDR3 is TGTGCCAGCAGCGTTGGCGTAGGGGCAGATACGCAGTATTTT. The chain employs TRBV9 and TRBJ2-3, with D possibly matching TRBD1 (5 bases). V was clipped by 2 bases and J by 4 bases, with 11 bases between them. Germline values: CDR1 SGDLS, CDR2 YYNGEE. This CDR3 comprises 14 residues.